The clone carrying this TCR beta chain was found many times. As yet, its antigen is unknown. Using RNA template, CDR3s of TCR alpha and beta were amplified with iRepertoire arm-PCR. Input was roughly 100-450 ng of tissue mRNA or PBMC total RNA. TCRdb reprocessed the multiplex PCR reads with MiXCR, giving one entry per CDR3 protein. Of about 130,000 distinct CDR3 sequences listed, 20% to 25% are singletons. The data originate from a study of glioma-infiltrating T cells. Study-level points and caveats: CDR3 overlap between tissue and blood was very small. Gliomas, especially low-grade, showed above-expected tissue-blood divergence; non-neoplastic patients showed below.

This CDR3 spans 13 amino acids. The V end was cut by 5 bases, the J end by 0 bases, with 7 bases between. Germline loops: CDR1 MNHNS, CDR2 SASEGT. The source of this sequence is a human donor with low-grade glioma or glioblastoma, undergoing nonglioma brain surgery, or in good health (not recorded which). V usage is TRBV6-1 and J usage is TRBJ1-1, with no clear D. The source material was glioma tissue, nonneoplastic brain tissue, or PBMCs (not recorded which). CDR3 loop: CASSKALNTEAFF. For the CDR3, the DNA is TGTGCCAGCAGTAAGGCCCTGAACACTGAAGCTTTCTTT.